This T cell receptor beta chain was retrieved from a study of T-cell reconstitution after alpha-beta-depleted transplantation in children. The germline V gene has CDR1 DFQATT and CDR2 SNEGSKA (reference sequence). This CDR3 contains 15 residues. The V gene lost 6 bases and the J gene lost 1 base, with 18 bases spanning the gap. With regard to this clonotype: Given a much more abundant clone one base away, this may be a read error.

Preparing the TCRbeta library involved the use of unique molecular identifiers. TCRdb recomputed calls from the PCR reads with MiXCR, one row per CDR3 protein. The sample consists of around 680,000 distinct CDR3 sequences, 15% to 20% of them appearing once. The sequence was collected from a human donor who donated a stem cell graft to a child with acute myeloid leukemia. The rearrangement links TRBV20-1 to TRBJ1-1; D gene unclear. The sample in question was PBMCs from the stem cell graft donor, obtained from the stem cell graft. CDR3: CSALNPGKWNTEAFF. The CDR3 nucleotides read TGCAGTGCCCTAAACCCCGGGAAGTGGAACACTGAAGCTTTCTTT.